This T cell receptor (beta chain) was obtained from a study of patients and donors after allogeneic stem cell transplantation. The V end lost 0 bases, the J end lost 7 bases, and 9 bases lay between the germline ends. Germline-derived CDR1 and CDR2 are MGHRA and YSYEKL. The CDR3 spans 13 residues. TCRdb independently ran MiXCR on the RT-PCR reads; one entry per CDR3 protein. The sample lists tens of thousands of distinct CDR3 sequences, about 30% occurring once. The source material was blood, either unsorted or a sorted T cell fraction (not recorded which). This receptor was taken from a human donor who was either an allogeneic HSCT recipient or a stem cell or donor lymphocyte infusion donor (not recorded which). It is not recorded whose cells these are; they may come from a transplant donor. The rearrangement joins TRBV4-1 to TRBJ1-1; D is undetermined. CDR3 DNA: TGCGCCAGCAGCCAAGAGCGGGCGAGTGAAGCTTTCTTT. This codes for CASSQERASEAFF.